The table lists the clone carrying this TCR beta chain with a few counts. The target antigen is unknown. CDR3 length: 12 residues. With 3 bases removed from V and 9 bases from J, the gap between germline ends came to 9 bases. The germline CDR1 and CDR2 sequences are SGHAT and FQNNGV. Using a J-beta primer mix together with a sample-barcoded 5' primer, a second PCR was run for about 6 to 12 cycles. TCRdb re-analysed the 5' RACE reads in MiXCR, keeping a single row per CDR3 protein. The data contain about 1.6 million distinct CDR3 sequences, 34% of them singletons. The source of the sample is a study of blood T cells in healthy people across ages. Every sample gave at least 5 micrograms of total RNA when it was extracted. Study results and caveats: Because donor CMV status was unknown, expanded clonotype changes were possibly confounded.

The sequenced material came from blood. The clonotype comes from a woman aged 25 to 39 in good health. The chain carries TRBV11-2 and TRBJ2-1; D is unresolved. The CDR3 DNA is TGTGCCAGCAGCTTCTTTGGAATTGAGCAGTTCTTC. Amino acids: CASSFFGIEQFF.